This T cell receptor beta chain was recovered during a study of cytomegalovirus exposure and HLA in healthy donors. Study results and limitations: Earlier analysis found most TCR beta V segments productive about 87% or about 30% of the time. Association of a missense DCLRE1C variant with TCR beta V- and J-gene trimming was reported in a later analysis. Association of roughly 17,000 TCR beta sequences with HLA alleles was found at 0.05 false discovery rate in a later analysis.

To note about this clone: Its antigen is currently unknown.

60 Vbeta and 13 Jbeta primers were used in PCR. Measured with immunoSEQ multiplex PCR; TCRdb has only the in-frame clones, and not every one. The sample lists fewer than 200,000 clones; around 82% were seen once. CDR1 MDHEN and CDR2 SYDVKM come from the germline V gene. Trimming removed 6 bases from V and 0 bases from J, with 9 bases in between. The CDR3 is 14 amino acids. Sequencing was done on a sample of PBMCs. The clonotype originates from a woman aged 25 to 39 in good health and CMV-seropositive. The rearrangement links TRBV28 to TRBJ1-5; no firm D call. This CDR3 reads CASRQSYSNQPQHF. The CDR3 DNA reads TGTGCCAGCAGACAGAGTTATAGCAATCAGCCCCAGCATTTT.